This T cell receptor (beta chain) was sequenced during a study of blood T cells in healthy people across ages. PCR was performed a second time for roughly 7 to 11 cycles using a sample-barcoded 5' primer and a J-beta primer mix. TCRdb recomputed calls from the 5' RACE reads with MiXCR, one row per CDR3 protein. The table lists 980,000 or so distinct CDR3 sequences, roughly 43% of them singletons. Germline CDR1 reads SQVTM; CDR2 reads ANQGSEA. The CDR3 is 13 residues long. Trimming removed 6 bases from V and 6 bases from J; junction bases left unmatched: 5. The V gene is TRBV29-1, the J gene TRBJ1-6; 7 nucleotides match TRBD1. The specimen was blood. This TCR derives from a young man in good health. This chain's CDR3 is CSVGDSSNSPLHF. In nucleotides, the CDR3 is TGCAGCGTGGGGGACAGTAGTAATTCACCCCTCCACTTT.